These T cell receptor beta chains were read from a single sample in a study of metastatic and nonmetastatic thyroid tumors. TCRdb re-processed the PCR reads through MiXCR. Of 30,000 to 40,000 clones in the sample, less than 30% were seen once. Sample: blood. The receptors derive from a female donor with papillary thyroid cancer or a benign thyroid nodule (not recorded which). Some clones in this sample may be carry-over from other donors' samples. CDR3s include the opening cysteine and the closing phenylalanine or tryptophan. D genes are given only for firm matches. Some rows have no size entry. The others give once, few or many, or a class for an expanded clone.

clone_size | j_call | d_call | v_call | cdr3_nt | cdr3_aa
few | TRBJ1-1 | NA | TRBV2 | TGTGCCAGCAGAAGCTCCGGGACAATGAACACTGAAGCTTTCTTT | CASRSSGTMNTEAFF
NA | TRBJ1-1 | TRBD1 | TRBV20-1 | TGCAGTGCCGCAGTAAACAGGGGGCGAAGTAAGGCTTTCTTT | CSAAVNRGRSKAFF
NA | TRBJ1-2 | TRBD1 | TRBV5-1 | TGCGCCAGCAGCTCGGAGGGGGCGCTTGGCTACACCTTC | CASSSEGALGYTF
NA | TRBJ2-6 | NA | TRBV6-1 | TGTGCCACAGAGACGGGCAAGTCTGGGGCCAACGTCCTGACTTTC | CATETGKSGANVLTF
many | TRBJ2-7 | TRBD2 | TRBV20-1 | TGCAGTGCAAGTAGGGCTAGCGGGTCCCACGAGCAGTACTTC | CSASRASGSHEQYF
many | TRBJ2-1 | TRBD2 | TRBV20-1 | TGCAGTGCTCCCACCGGGACTAGCGGGATAGATGAGCAGTTCTTC | CSAPTGTSGIDEQFF
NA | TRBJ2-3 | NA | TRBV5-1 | TGCGCCAGCAGCCTTAGCGGTTTAGATACGCAGTATTTT | CASSLSGLDTQYF
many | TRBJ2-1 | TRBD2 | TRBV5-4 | TGTGCCAGCAGCTTAACTGCGGGAGGGGGCAATGAGCAGTTCTTC | CASSLTAGGGNEQFF
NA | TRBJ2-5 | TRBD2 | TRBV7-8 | TGTGCCAGCAGCAAAAGGTCTAGCGGGGGCCAAGAGACCCAGTACTTC | CASSKRSSGGQETQYF
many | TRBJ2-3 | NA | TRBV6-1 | TGTGCCAGCAGTCAGGGGCCCCCAGATACGCAGTATTTT | CASSQGPPDTQYF
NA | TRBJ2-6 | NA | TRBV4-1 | TGCGCCAGCAGCCAAGACAGGGCCGACTCTGGGGCCAACGTCCTGACTTTC | CASSQDRADSGANVLTF
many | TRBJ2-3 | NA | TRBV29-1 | TGCAGCGTTGTCTGGGGGAGAACAGATACGCAGTATTTT | CSVVWGRTDTQYF
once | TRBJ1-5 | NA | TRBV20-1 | TGCAGTGCTAGATTCAGAATCACTCAGCCCCAGCATTTT | CSARFRITQPQHF
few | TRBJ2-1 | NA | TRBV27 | TGTGCCAGCAGTTTAGAGGTACGGAATGAGCAGTTCTTC | CASSLEVRNEQFF
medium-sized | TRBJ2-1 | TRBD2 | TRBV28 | TGTGCCAGCAGTTTGGCAGCGGGGGACAATGAGCAGTTCTTC | CASSLAAGDNEQFF
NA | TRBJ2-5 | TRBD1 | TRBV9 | TGTGCCAGCAGCGCCAGCGGACAGGGGGCGAAGACCCAGTACTTC | CASSASGQGAKTQYF
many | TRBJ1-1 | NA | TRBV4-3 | TGCGCCAGCAGCGCCGGGACCGGACCCATGAACACTGAAGCTTTCTTT | CASSAGTGPMNTEAFF
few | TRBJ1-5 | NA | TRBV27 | TGTGCCAGCGGATCAGGTTCGGGTTGGCAGCCCCAGCATTTT | CASGSGSGWQPQHF
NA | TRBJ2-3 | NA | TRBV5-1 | TGCGCCAGCAGCTGGAACAGGGGCACAGATACGCAGTATTTT | CASSWNRGTDTQYF
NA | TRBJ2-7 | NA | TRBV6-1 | TGTGCCAGCAGCTCGTGGTGGAGCGCCTACGAGCAGTACTTC | CASSSWWSAYEQYF
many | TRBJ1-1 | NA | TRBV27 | TGTGCCAGCAGTTTACGGGGGAACACTGAAGCTTTCTTT | CASSLRGNTEAFF
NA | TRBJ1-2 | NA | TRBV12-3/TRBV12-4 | TGTGCCAGCAGTCTAATGGTATGGGGGCAGGATGGCTACACCTTC | CASSLMVWGQDGYTF
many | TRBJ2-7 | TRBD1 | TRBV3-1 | TGTGCCAGCAGCCAAGGACAGGGGGCTGGGTACTTC | CASSQGQGAGYF
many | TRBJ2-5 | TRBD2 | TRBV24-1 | TGTGCCACCAGTGATGGGCTAGCGGGACCCCAAGAGACCCAGTACTTC | CATSDGLAGPQETQYF
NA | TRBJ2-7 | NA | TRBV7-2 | TGTGCCAGCAGCTTAGGAGCCTTCTCCTACGAGCAGTACTTC | CASSLGAFSYEQYF
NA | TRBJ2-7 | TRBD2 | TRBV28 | TGTGCCAGCAGTGGACTAGCGGGATACCGTCCCGACTACGAGCAGTACTTC | CASSGLAGYRPDYEQYF
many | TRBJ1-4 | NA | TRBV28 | TGTGCCAGCAGTTTCCGCCAGCAAGGCCGTGAAAAACTGTTTTTT | CASSFRQQGREKLFF
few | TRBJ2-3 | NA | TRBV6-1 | TGTGCCAGCATGCAAGCTACAGATACGCAGTATTTT | CASMQATDTQYF
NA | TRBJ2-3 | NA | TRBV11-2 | TGTGCCAGCAGCTCATCTGGTCTAGGCACAGATACGCAGTATTTT | CASSSSGLGTDTQYF
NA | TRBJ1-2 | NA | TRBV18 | TGTGCCAGCTCAGAGAACAGGGATACCTACACCTTC | CASSENRDTYTF
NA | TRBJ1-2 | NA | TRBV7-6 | TGTGCCAGCAGCCAAAACAGGGTGCATGGCTACACCTTC | CASSQNRVHGYTF
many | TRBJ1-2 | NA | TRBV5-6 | TGTGCCAGCAGCTTGGTCCAGACCCTCCTAAACTATGGCTACACCTTC | CASSLVQTLLNYGYTF
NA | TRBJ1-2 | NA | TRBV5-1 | TGCGCCAGCAGCTTTGACGGACATGGCAGGGGCTACACCTTC | CASSFDGHGRGYTF
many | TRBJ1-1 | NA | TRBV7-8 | TGTGCCAGCAGCTTAGGTTGGGGGACTGAAGCTTTCTTT | CASSLGWGTEAFF
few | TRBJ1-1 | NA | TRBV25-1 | TGTGCCAGCGAACACAGGACGGGCCAGAACACTGAAGCTTTCTTT | CASEHRTGQNTEAFF
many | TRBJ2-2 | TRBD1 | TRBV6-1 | TGTGCCAGCACCGGGACAGGGGGCAACACCGGGGAGCTGTTTTTT | CASTGTGGNTGELFF
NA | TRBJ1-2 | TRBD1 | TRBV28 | TGTGCCAGCATTCCCCGGGGAGGGGGCGCCCCGGACTATGGCTACACCTTC | CASIPRGGGAPDYGYTF
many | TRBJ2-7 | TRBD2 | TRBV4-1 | TGCGCCAGCAGCCCCAGGCTAGCGGGAGAGAGGGAGCAGTACTTC | CASSPRLAGEREQYF
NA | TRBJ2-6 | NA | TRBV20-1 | TGCAGTGCCACCGGGTTTGGCGACAACGTCCTGACTTTC | CSATGFGDNVLTF
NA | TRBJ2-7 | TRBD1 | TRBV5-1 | TGCGCCAGCAGCACCGGGACAGGAGCATACGAGCAGTACTTC | CASSTGTGAYEQYF
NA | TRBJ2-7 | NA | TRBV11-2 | TGTGCCAGCAGCTTAGTCCCGGGGCTGAGCTCCTACGAGCAGTACTTC | CASSLVPGLSSYEQYF